The 2 T cell receptor beta chains in this list originate from one sample, sequenced in a study of cytomegalovirus exposure and HLA in healthy donors (dated by TCRdb to about 2017). The protocol used for the library was the immunoSEQ multiplex PCR assay. A mixture of 60 forward primers for TCR Vbeta segments and 13 reverse primers for TCR Jbeta segments was used in the multiplex PCR. TCRdb limited this immuneACCESS table to in-frame rearrangements with V and J called. A share of clones is missing; checked studies link under half to unresolved V genes, and the rest is unexplained. The sample yields roughly 200,000 clones; around 78% were counted once. The ten biggest clones cover roughly 2% of the sample. Sequenced sample: PBMCs. These receptors came from a young man in good health and CMV-seronegative.

The sample holds a few counts of this clone. The rearrangement joins TRBV6-1 to TRBJ1-5; TRBD1 agrees at 7 bases. CDR3 length equals 13 residues. The V gene end was trimmed by 6 bases and the J gene end by 5 bases; junction bases not matched to a gene: 4. Germline V gene sequence: CDR1 MNHNS, CDR2 SASEGT. CDR3 nucleotide sequence: TGTGCCAGCAGACCGACAGGGCATCAGCCCCAGCATTTT. This translates into CASRPTGHQPQHF.

The V and J genes are TRBV29-1 and TRBJ1-1; perhaps TRBD1 as D (6 bases). The CDR3 totals 14 residues. Looked up from germline, CDR1 is SQVTM and CDR2 is ANQGSEA. Trimming pared 3 bases from V and 2 bases from J, leaving 13 bases between. The CDR3 nucleotides are TGCAGCGTTGAGTGGGGACAATTAAACACTGAAGCTTTCTTT. Protein product: CSVEWGQLNTEAFF.